This TCR beta chain was recorded in a study of blood T cell repertoires in COVID-19. Overall study: The study drew acute and convalescent COVID-19 samples from the United States, Italy and Spain. PBMCs, B-cell-depleted T cells, or T cells provided the cDNA or gDNA that made up the material.

Original methodology: Reference gene primer amplification in the assay estimated nucleated cell counts. This table comes from immunoSEQ multiplex PCR, and its TCRdb copy is limited to in-frame clones, with some not included. The V and J calls and the clone size are those of that table, but D and trimming were determined from the DNA. Of 37,000 or so clones listed, roughly 88% are singletons. The CDR3 spans 14 residues. In germline, CDR1 is SGHNT, CDR2 YYREEE (reference sequence). Trimming pared 4 bases from V and 2 bases from J, leaving 11 bases between. The sequence derives from a man in his sixties with active COVID-19. Specimen: peripheral blood. The chain links TRBV5-4 to TRBJ2-3; D is perhaps TRBD2 (5 bases). The CDR3: CASSTRTATDTQYF. In DNA form, the CDR3 reads TGTGCCAGCAGCACAAGGACTGCCACAGATACGCAGTATTTT.